The rows below give T cell receptor beta chains drawn from one sample of a study of OX40 agonist ivuxolimab in advanced cancers. Generated by immunoSEQ multiplex PCR, the TCRdb table keeps only in-frame clones and is missing some. This table holds just under 60,000 clones, approximately 91% found once. The material sequenced was CD4+ or CD8+ T cells sorted from blood, taken in a trial of the OX40 agonist ivuxolimab. The receptors originated from an adult with an advanced solid tumor such as melanoma, head and neck, liver or kidney cancer. Each CDR3 is given with its conserved first and last residue. The D gene is left open where the match is weak. Size tells how often a clone was seen (once, few, many) or the class of an expanded clone, and some rows leave it out.

abundance	j_gene	d_gene	v_gene	CDR3aa	CDR3nt
NA	TRBJ2-5	NA	TRBV7-7	CASSSGVQETQYF	TGTGCCAGCAGCTCAGGGGTGCAAGAGACCCAGTACTTC
NA	TRBJ2-5	NA	TRBV11-2	CASSIQGEETQYF	TGTGCCAGCAGCATTCAGGGTGAAGAGACCCAGTACTTC
NA	TRBJ2-5	NA	TRBV5-4	CASSPGGASSSETQYF	TGTGCCAGCAGTCCTGGGGGGGCTAGCAGCTCGGAGACCCAGTACTTC
once	TRBJ1-2	TRBD1	TRBV27	CASTPRGTGIEGYTF	TGTGCCAGCACCCCTCGCGGGACAGGGATCGAGGGCTACACCTTC
NA	TRBJ2-5	NA	TRBV5-6	CASSPQLTGFETQYF	TGTGCCAGCAGCCCACAGCTTACTGGGTTTGAGACCCAGTACTTC
few	TRBJ1-1	TRBD1	TRBV7-9	CASSLGTGETEAFF	TGTGCCAGCAGCTTAGGGACAGGGGAAACTGAAGCTTTCTTT
NA	TRBJ2-1	NA	TRBV7-9	CASSQTGNEQFF	TGTGCCAGCAGCCAAACAGGGAATGAGCAGTTCTTC
NA	TRBJ2-1	TRBD2	TRBV29-1	CSVALAGGLGSEQFF	TGCAGCGTTGCACTAGCGGGAGGATTAGGGAGTGAGCAGTTCTTC
NA	TRBJ2-2	TRBD2	TRBV5-1	CASSPFAGGARELFF	TGCGCCAGCAGCCCGTTTGCGGGAGGGGCTCGGGAGCTGTTTTTT
NA	TRBJ2-7	TRBD2	TRBV6-6	CASSPRLAGASYEQYF	TGTGCCAGCAGTCCCCGACTAGCGGGGGCCTCCTACGAGCAGTACTTC
NA	TRBJ2-6	NA	TRBV7-6	CASSLGLGFSGANVLTF	TGTGCCAGCAGCTTGGGGCTAGGCTTTTCTGGGGCCAACGTCCTGACTTTC
NA	TRBJ2-7	TRBD2	TRBV5-4	CASSELAGVLAYEQYF	TGTGCCAGCAGCGAATTGGCGGGAGTGCTCGCGTACGAGCAGTACTTC
NA	TRBJ2-7	TRBD2	TRBV9	CASSVKAGTYEQYF	TGTGCCAGCAGCGTTAAAGCGGGAACCTACGAGCAGTACTTC
NA	TRBJ2-5	TRBD2	TRBV27	CASSLLGRGEQETQYF	TGTGCCAGCAGTTTGTTGGGGCGGGGGGAACAAGAGACCCAGTACTTC
once	TRBJ2-7	TRBD2	TRBV5-1	CASRRGGSIVDEQYF	TGCGCCAGCAGGAGGGGCGGGAGCATCGTAGACGAGCAGTACTTC
NA	TRBJ2-1	TRBD2	TRBV30	CAWRGLAGTTTYRNEQFF	TGTGCCTGGAGGGGACTAGCGGGAACGACGACCTACCGCAATGAGCAGTTCTTC
NA	TRBJ2-1	TRBD2	TRBV7-3	CASSLNPGLAGVGDEQFF	TGTGCCAGCAGCTTGAACCCGGGACTAGCGGGAGTCGGAGATGAGCAGTTCTTC
NA	TRBJ2-7	NA	TRBV4-2	CASSQGDSGTSEQYF	TGTGCCAGCAGCCAAGGGGACTCTGGAACCTCCGAGCAGTACTTC
NA	TRBJ2-7	TRBD2	TRBV18	CASSPGLAGVGEQYF	TGTGCCAGCTCACCAGGACTAGCGGGAGTAGGAGAGCAGTACTTC
NA	TRBJ2-1	TRBD2	TRBV19	CASSLGLAASYNEQFF	TGTGCCAGTAGTCTAGGGCTAGCGGCCTCCTACAATGAGCAGTTCTTC
once	TRBJ1-5	TRBD1	TRBV19	CASSLPTGAGQPQHF	TGTGCCAGTAGTTTACCTACAGGGGCGGGACAGCCCCAGCATTTT
NA	TRBJ2-7	TRBD2	TRBV7-9	CASSLTSGARTYEQYF	TGTGCCAGCAGCTTAACCAGCGGGGCCAGGACCTACGAGCAGTACTTC
NA	TRBJ2-3	NA	TRBV27	CASSLNQGSDTQYF	TGTGCCAGCAGTTTAAACCAGGGTTCAGATACGCAGTATTTT
once	TRBJ2-1	TRBD2	TRBV7-2	CASSLLAGGSEQFF	TGTGCCAGCAGCTTACTAGCGGGAGGATCTGAGCAGTTCTTC
NA	TRBJ2-7	TRBD1	TRBV7-2	CASSLGGQGVSYEQYF	TGTGCCAGCAGCTTAGGGGGACAGGGGGTTTCCTACGAGCAGTACTTC